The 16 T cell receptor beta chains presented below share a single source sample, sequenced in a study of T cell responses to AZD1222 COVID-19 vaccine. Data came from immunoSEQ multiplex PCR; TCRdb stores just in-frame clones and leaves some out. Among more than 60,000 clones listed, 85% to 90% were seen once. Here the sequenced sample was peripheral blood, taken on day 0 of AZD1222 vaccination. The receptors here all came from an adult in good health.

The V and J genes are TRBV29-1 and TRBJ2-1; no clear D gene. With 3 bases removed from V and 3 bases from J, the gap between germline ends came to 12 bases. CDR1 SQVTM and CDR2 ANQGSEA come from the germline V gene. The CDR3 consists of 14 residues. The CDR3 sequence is CSVDQVFHYNEQFF. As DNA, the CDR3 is TGCAGCGTTGATCAGGTATTCCACTACAATGAGCAGTTCTTC.

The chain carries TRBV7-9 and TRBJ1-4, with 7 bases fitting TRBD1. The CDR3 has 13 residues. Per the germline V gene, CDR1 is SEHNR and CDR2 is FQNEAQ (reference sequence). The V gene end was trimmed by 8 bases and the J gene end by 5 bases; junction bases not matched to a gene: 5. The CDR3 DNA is TGTGCCAGCGAGGGACAGCAGAATGAAAAACTGTTTTTT. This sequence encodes CASEGQQNEKLFF.

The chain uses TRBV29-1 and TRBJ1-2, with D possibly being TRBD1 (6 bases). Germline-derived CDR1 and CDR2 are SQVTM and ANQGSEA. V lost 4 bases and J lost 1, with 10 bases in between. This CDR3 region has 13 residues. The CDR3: CSVATGNNYGYTF. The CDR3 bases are TGCAGCGTTGCGACAGGAAATAACTATGGCTACACCTTC.

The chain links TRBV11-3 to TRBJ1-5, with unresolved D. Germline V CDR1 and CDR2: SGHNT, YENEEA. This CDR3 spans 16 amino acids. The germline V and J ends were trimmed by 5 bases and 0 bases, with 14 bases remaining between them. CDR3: CASSARPGYSNQPQHF. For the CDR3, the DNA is TGTGCCAGCAGCGCTCGTCCAGGTTATAGCAATCAGCCCCAGCATTTT. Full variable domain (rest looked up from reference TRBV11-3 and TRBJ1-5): EAGVVQSPRYKIIEKKQPVAFWCNPISGHNTLYWYLQNLGQGPELLIRYENEEAVDDSQLPKDRFSAERLKGVDSTLKIQPAELGDSAVYLCASSARPGYSNQPQHFGDGTRLSIL.

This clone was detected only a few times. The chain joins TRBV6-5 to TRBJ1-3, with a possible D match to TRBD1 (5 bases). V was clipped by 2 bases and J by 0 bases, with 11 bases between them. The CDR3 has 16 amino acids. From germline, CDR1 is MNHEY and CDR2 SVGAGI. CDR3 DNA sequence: TGTGCCAGCAGTTACCATAACCAGGGCTCTGGAAACACCATATATTTT. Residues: CASSYHNQGSGNTIYF.

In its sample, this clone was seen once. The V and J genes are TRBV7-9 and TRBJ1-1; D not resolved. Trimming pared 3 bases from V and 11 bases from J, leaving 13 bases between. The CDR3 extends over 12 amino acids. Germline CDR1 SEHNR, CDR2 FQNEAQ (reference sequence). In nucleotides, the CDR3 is TGTGCCAGCAGCTTTACCCCCGGTTCTGCTTTCTTT. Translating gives CASSFTPGSAFF.

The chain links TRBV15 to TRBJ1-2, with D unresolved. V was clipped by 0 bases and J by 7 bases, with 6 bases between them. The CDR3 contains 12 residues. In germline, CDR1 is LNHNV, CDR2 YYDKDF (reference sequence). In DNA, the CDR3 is TGTGCCACCAGCAGAGATTTGGCTGGCTACACCTTC. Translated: CATSRDLAGYTF.

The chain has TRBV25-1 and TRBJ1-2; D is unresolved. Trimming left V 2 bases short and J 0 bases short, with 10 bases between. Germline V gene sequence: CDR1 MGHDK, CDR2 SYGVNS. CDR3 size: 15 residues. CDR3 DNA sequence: TGTGCCAGCAGTGAAACAGCGGGAGCTAACTATGGCTACACCTTC. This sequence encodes CASSETAGANYGYTF.

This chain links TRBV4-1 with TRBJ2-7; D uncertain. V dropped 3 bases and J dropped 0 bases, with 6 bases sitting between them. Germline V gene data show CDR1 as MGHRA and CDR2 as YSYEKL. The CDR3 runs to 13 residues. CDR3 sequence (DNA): TGCGCCAGCAGCCAGGGGAACTCCTACGAGCAGTACTTC. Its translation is CASSQGNSYEQYF.

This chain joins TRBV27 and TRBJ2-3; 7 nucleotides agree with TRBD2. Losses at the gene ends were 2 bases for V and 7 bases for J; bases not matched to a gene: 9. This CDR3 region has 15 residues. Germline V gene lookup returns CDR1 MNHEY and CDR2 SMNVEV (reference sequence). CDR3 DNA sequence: TGTGCCAGCAGTTTAACGTCTAGCGGTCGAAATACGCAGTATTTT. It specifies CASSLTSSGRNTQYF.

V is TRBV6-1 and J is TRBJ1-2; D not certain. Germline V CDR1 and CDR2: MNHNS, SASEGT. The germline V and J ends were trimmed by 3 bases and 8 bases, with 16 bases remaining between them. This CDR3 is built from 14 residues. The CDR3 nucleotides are TGTGCCAGCAGTGATGGGATATTCGCGGGAGGCTACACCTTC. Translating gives CASSDGIFAGGYTF.

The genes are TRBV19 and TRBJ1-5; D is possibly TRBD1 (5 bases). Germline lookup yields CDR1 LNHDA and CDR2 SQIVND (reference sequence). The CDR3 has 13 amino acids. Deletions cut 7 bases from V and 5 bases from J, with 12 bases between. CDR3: CASTAGLDQPQHF. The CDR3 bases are TGTGCCAGTACGGCGGGGCTTGATCAGCCCCAGCATTTT.

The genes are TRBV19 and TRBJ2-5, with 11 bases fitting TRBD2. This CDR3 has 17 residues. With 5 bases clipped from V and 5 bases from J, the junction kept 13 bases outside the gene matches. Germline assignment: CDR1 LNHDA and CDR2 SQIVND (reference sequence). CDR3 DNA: TGTGCCAGTAGTGAACCCGGTACTAGCGGGGGTGGGGAGACCCAGTACTTC. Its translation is CASSEPGTSGGGETQYF.

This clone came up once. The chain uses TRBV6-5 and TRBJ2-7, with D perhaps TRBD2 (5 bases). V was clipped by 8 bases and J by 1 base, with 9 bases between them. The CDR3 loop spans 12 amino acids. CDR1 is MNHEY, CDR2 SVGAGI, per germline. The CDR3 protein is CASGGRSYEQYF. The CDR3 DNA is TGTGCCAGCGGAGGACGGTCCTACGAGCAGTACTTC.

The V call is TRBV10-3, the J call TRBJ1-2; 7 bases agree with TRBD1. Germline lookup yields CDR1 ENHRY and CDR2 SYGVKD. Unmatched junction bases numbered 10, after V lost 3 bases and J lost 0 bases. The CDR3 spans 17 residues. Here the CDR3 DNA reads TGTGCCATCAGTGACCTGACAGGGCGGTCCCCTAACTATGGCTACACCTTC. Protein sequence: CAISDLTGRSPNYGYTF.

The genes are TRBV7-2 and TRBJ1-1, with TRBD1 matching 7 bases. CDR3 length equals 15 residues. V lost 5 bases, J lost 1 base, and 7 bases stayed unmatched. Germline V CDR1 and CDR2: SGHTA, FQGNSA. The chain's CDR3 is CASSEETGRNTEAFF. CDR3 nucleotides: TGTGCCAGCAGCGAAGAGACAGGGAGGAACACTGAAGCTTTCTTT.